This T cell receptor (beta chain) was identified during a study of blood T cell repertoires in COVID-19. Whole-study context: Donors in the United States, Italy and Spain gave samples during acute or convalescent COVID-19. T cells, B-cell-depleted T cells, or PBMCs provided the cDNA or gDNA that served as material.

Per the germline V gene, CDR1 is SGHRS and CDR2 is YFSETQ. This CDR3 comprises 14 residues. The J segment lost 8 bases and the V segment lost 4 bases, leaving 5 bases of the junction unmatched. In the study's own analysis: Amplification with reference gene primers provided the estimates of nucleated cell counts. This table comes from immunoSEQ multiplex PCR, and its TCRdb copy is limited to in-frame clones, with some not included. V, J and clone size were drawn from that table, and D and trimming were deduced from the DNA. The sample yields roughly 100,000 clones, 80% to 90% seen once. Sequenced material: peripheral blood. The TCR comes from a man aged 50 or older with acute or convalescent COVID-19. The chain recombines TRBV5-1 with TRBJ2-1, with TRBD2 matching over 11 bases. The DNA of the CDR3 is TGCGCCAGCAGCCGGGGGACTAGCGGCGATGAGCAGTTCTTC. It is translated as CASSRGTSGDEQFF. Full variable domain (remainder filled in from reference TRBV5-1 and TRBJ2-1): KAGVTQTPRYLIKTRGQQVTLSCSPISGHRSVSWYQQTPGQGLQFLFEYFSETQRNKGNFPGRFSGRQFSNSRSEMNVSTLELGDSALYLCASSRGTSGDEQFFGPGTRLTVL.